The 31 T cell receptor beta chains presented below share a single source sample, sequenced in a study of CD8+CD57+ T cells in acquired aplastic anemia. Flow cytometry had shown expanded CD8+CD57+ cells in the patients chosen for sequencing. Genomic DNA templated the TCR beta VDJ and CDR3 profiling. TCRdb reprocessed the reads with MiXCR, giving one entry per CDR3 protein. The sample gives over 250,000 distinct CDR3 sequences, 56% of which show up once; 1.3% is in the top ten. Sequenced: sorted CD4+, CD8+, or CD8+CD57+ T cells (not recorded which) from PBMCs. The receptors originated from a human donor with aplastic anemia.

The rearrangement links TRBV20-1 to TRBJ2-5; D may be TRBD1 (5 bases). In germline, CDR1 is DFQATT, CDR2 SNEGSKA (reference sequence). V was trimmed by 5 bases and J by 0 bases, leaving 10 bases between them. There are 13 residues in the CDR3. In DNA form, the CDR3 reads TGCAGTGCTTCCCACAGGTACCAAGAGACCCAGTACTTC. Residues: CSASHRYQETQYF.

The gene calls are TRBV7-9 and TRBJ2-1; 9 bases line up with TRBD2. This CDR3 has 17 residues. CDR1 and CDR2 from the germline V gene are SEHNR and FQNEAQ (reference sequence). The V gene end was trimmed by 6 bases and the J gene end by 7 bases; junction bases not matched to a gene: 16. The CDR3 nucleotides read TGTGCCAGCAGTACAGGTGACCTAGCGGGATCTCAAAATGAGCAGTTCTTC. Its translation: CASSTGDLAGSQNEQFF. Variable domain in full (rest from reference TRBV7-9 and TRBJ2-1): DTGVSQNPRHKITKRGQNVTFRCDPISEHNRLYWYRQTLGQGPEFLTYFQNEAQLEKSRLLSDRFSAERPKGSFSTLEIQRTEQGDSAMYLCASSTGDLAGSQNEQFFGPGTRLTVL.

The chain joins TRBV7-9 to TRBJ2-1, with 8 nucleotides matching TRBD1. The germline gives CDR1 SEHNR, CDR2 FQNEAQ (reference sequence). J was trimmed by 1 base and V by 5 bases; bases with no gene match: 4. CDR3 length equals 15 residues. CDR3 region: CASSPGGWSYNEQFF. In nucleotides, the CDR3 is TGTGCCAGCAGCCCAGGGGGCTGGTCCTACAATGAGCAGTTCTTC.

The chain recombines TRBV29-1 with TRBJ1-3; no clear D. The germline V gene encodes CDR1 SQVTM and CDR2 ANQGSEA. V was cut by 6 bases and J by 4 bases, with 10 bases left in between. The CDR3 length is 12 residues. In DNA form, the CDR3 reads TGCAGCGTGGGGTCGGACGGAAACACCATATATTTT. Translating gives CSVGSDGNTIYF.

The J gene is TRBJ1-5, the V gene TRBV12-3 or TRBV12-4; D uncertain. The CDR3 consists of 9 residues. V was shortened by 7 bases and J by 10 bases, with 5 bases between the two germline ends. The CDR3 DNA sequence: TGTGCCAGCAATGGACCCCAGCATTTT. Translating gives CASNGPQHF.

In its sample, this clonotype was seen a few times. The genes are TRBV4-1 and TRBJ2-4; TRBD2 aligns across 9 bases. V shed 0 bases, J shed 10 bases, and the junction held 4 bases outside the gene matches. The CDR3 sequence is 14 residues long. In germline, CDR1 is MGHRA, CDR2 YSYEKL. CDR3 in amino acids: CASSQDRLAGIQYF. In DNA form, the CDR3 reads TGCGCCAGCAGCCAAGATAGGCTAGCGGGGATTCAGTACTTC.

This chain connects TRBV20-1 to TRBJ2-6, with TRBD1 as a possible D gene (6 bases). This CDR3 has 17 residues. The V gene lost 6 bases and the J gene lost 1 base, with 19 bases spanning the gap. CDR1 and CDR2 (germline): DFQATT, SNEGSKA (reference sequence). The CDR3 region has the DNA TGCAGTGCCATCTATGCCTGGACAGTTTCTGGGGCCAACGTCCTGACTTTC. Protein: CSAIYAWTVSGANVLTF.

This clonotype occurred a few times. The gene calls are TRBV29-1 and TRBJ2-7, with D possibly called TRBD1 or TRBD2 (5 bases each). The CDR3 has 11 amino acids. V lost 6 bases, J lost 5 bases, and 11 bases lay in between. Germline V gives CDR1 SQVTM, CDR2 ANQGSEA. CDR3 DNA: TGCAGCGTGGGGATGGGGGACGAGCAGTACTTC. Translated: CSVGMGDEQYF.

J is TRBJ2-1 and V is TRBV7-3; the D call may be TRBD1 or TRBD2 (5 bases each). Trimming left V 5 bases short and J 0 bases short, with 14 bases between. The CDR3 runs to 16 residues. Per the germline V gene, CDR1 is SGHTA and CDR2 is FQGTGA. The CDR3 here is CASSPSIGGSYNEQFF. The DNA for the CDR3 is TGTGCCAGCAGCCCCTCGATTGGGGGCTCCTACAATGAGCAGTTCTTC.

This clonotype has ten or more counts. Here the CDR3 DNA reads TGTGCCAGCAGCGTAGCGGGCAGCTTCTATGGCTACACCTTC. It codes for CASSVAGSFYGYTF. The gene calls are TRBV9 and TRBJ1-2; D is undetermined. CDR3 length: 14 residues. Trimming pared 0 bases from V and 4 bases from J, leaving 10 bases between. Germline V gene data show CDR1 as SGDLS and CDR2 as YYNGEE.

The chain combines TRBV6-1 with TRBJ2-5; 8 positions agree with TRBD1. Trimming at V came to 0 bases and at J to 5 bases, leaving 5 bases not matched to a gene. CDR3 length: 15 residues. Germline V gene data show CDR1 as MNHNS and CDR2 as SASEGT. CDR3 sequence: CASSEAVDREETQYF. The CDR3 DNA reads as TGTGCCAGCAGTGAAGCGGTGGACAGGGAGGAGACCCAGTACTTC.

The J gene is TRBJ1-1, the V gene TRBV12-3 or TRBV12-4; D possibly corresponds to TRBD1 (5 bases). Trimming removed 5 bases at V and 2 bases at J, with 18 bases between. The CDR3 contains 16 residues. CDR3 in DNA: TGTGCCAGCAGTCTAACTTACTCTGGGGCCAACACTGAAGCTTTCTTT. This encodes CASSLTYSGANTEAFF.

The chain has TRBV19 and TRBJ2-3; 7 nucleotides agree with TRBD1. J was trimmed by 4 bases and V by 10 bases; bases with no gene match: 14. The germline V gene encodes CDR1 LNHDA and CDR2 SQIVND (reference sequence). CDR3 length: 15 residues. CDR3 DNA sequence: TGTGCCACCAGTTGGGGTTTCGGGACAGCAGATACGCAGTATTTT. As protein: CATSWGFGTADTQYF.

The chain carries TRBV20-1 and TRBJ2-2; D remains unclear. Germline CDR1 is DFQATT and CDR2 is SNEGSKA (reference sequence). The CDR3 extends over 12 amino acids. V was shortened by 1 base and J by 3 bases, with 3 bases between the two germline ends. The CDR3 loop is CSARAHTGELFF. In DNA form, the CDR3 reads TGCAGTGCTAGAGCGCACACCGGGGAGCTGTTTTTT.

This clonotype was picked up one time. This chain links TRBV15 with TRBJ2-3; 7 bases agree with TRBD1. Germline V gene lookup returns CDR1 LNHNV and CDR2 YYDKDF (reference sequence). This CDR3 has 15 amino acids. After removal of 1 base from V and 1 base from J, the junction contained 2 bases not matched to a gene. CDR3 coding DNA: TGTGCCACCAGCAGAGGGCAGGGGGGCACAGATACGCAGTATTTT. This gives the protein CATSRGQGGTDTQYF.

The genes are TRBV10-3 and TRBJ1-1; the D is unclear. V was pared by 8 bases and J by 5 bases, with 15 bases between. This CDR3 region has 13 residues. Germline V gene sequence: CDR1 ENHRY, CDR2 SYGVKD. CDR3 coding DNA: TGTGCCATCGCAAACGGAGGGTTTACTGAAGCTTTCTTT. Translating gives CAIANGGFTEAFF.

This sequence joins TRBV14 and TRBJ2-7; TRBD1 agrees at 9 bases. The trim removed 6 bases at V and 6 bases at J, leaving 3 bases unmatched. The V gene's germline CDR1 is SGHDN and CDR2 FVKESK. The length of the CDR3 is 12 residues. The DNA of the CDR3 is TGTGCCAGCAGGGTACAGGGGGCCGAGCAGTACTTC. Translation: CASRVQGAEQYF.

This clonotype was observed a single time. The rearrangement links TRBV6-1 to TRBJ1-2; weak D call: TRBD1 (5 bases). The CDR3 consists of 13 residues. In germline, CDR1 is MNHNS, CDR2 SASEGT. V was trimmed by 5 bases and J by 6 bases, leaving 13 bases between them. In DNA form, the CDR3 reads TGTGCCAGCAGTCGGGACGAAAGCGATGGCTACACCTTC. Translated, it gives CASSRDESDGYTF.

The chain is built from TRBV20-1 and TRBJ2-2; 9 bases align to TRBD2. The J segment lost 2 bases and the V segment lost 2 bases, leaving 3 bases of the junction unmatched. The germline gives CDR1 DFQATT, CDR2 SNEGSKA (reference sequence). The CDR3 is 15 residues long. CDR3 coding DNA: TGCAGTGCTAGAATGACTAGCGGCAACACCGGGGAGCTGTTTTTT. Protein sequence: CSARMTSGNTGELFF.

This clonotype came up once. The germline gene is not matched at one end of the junction; a read error may be the cause. The chain is built from TRBV20-1 and TRBJ2-7, with D perhaps TRBD2 (6 bases). Germline V CDR1 and CDR2: DFQATT, SNEGSKA (reference sequence). The CDR3 covers 15 residues. The CDR3 spells CGAARRGRSNYEQYF. The CDR3 DNA reads TGCGGTGCTGCTAGGAGGGGTCGATCGAACTACGAGCAGTACTTC.

This clonotype was picked up one time. A much larger clone differs by one base, so this may be a read error. V gene TRBV6-1 combines with J gene TRBJ2-3, with D tentatively TRBD1 (5 bases). V was cut by 6 bases and J by 2 bases, with 18 bases left in between. CDR1 and CDR2 (germline): MNHNS, SASEGT. This CDR3 is built from 16 residues. The CDR3 DNA reads as TGTGCCAGCAGCCAAAATTCTAGACAGACCACAGATACGCAGTATTTT. This encodes CASSQNSRQTTDTQYF.

The J gene is TRBJ2-1, the V gene TRBV5-1; 10 bases are a match to TRBD2. CDR3 length: 15 amino acids. CDR1 is SGHRS, CDR2 YFSETQ, per germline. Losses at the gene ends were 1 base for V and 7 bases for J; bases not matched to a gene: 5. In nucleotides, the CDR3 is TGCGCCAGCAGCTTGCGAGCGGGAGGGCGAAATGAGCAGTTCTTC. Its protein is CASSLRAGGRNEQFF.

This clonotype has a count of ten or more. The V call is TRBV7-8, the J call TRBJ1-3; no definite D call. From germline, CDR1 is SGHVS and CDR2 FQNEAQ. Trimming took 7 bases from V and 0 from J, leaving 19 bases between them. The CDR3 totals 17 residues. The CDR3 here is CASTPFTGRPSGNTIYF. The CDR3 DNA is TGTGCCAGCACCCCATTTACGGGCAGACCCTCTGGAAACACCATATATTTT. Full variable domain (missing parts from reference TRBV7-8 and TRBJ1-3): GAGVSQSPRYKVAKRGQDVALRCDPISGHVSLFWYQQALGQGPEFLTYFQNEAQLDKSGLPSDRFFAERPEGSVSTLKIQRTQQEDSAVYLCASTPFTGRPSGNTIYFGEGSWLTVV.

The chain uses TRBV2 and TRBJ2-7; D not certain. Germline values: CDR1 SNHLY, CDR2 FYNNEI. V lost 2 bases and J lost 3, with 8 bases in between. CDR3 length: 13 residues. The CDR3 nucleotides read TGTGCCAGCAGTGAAAGGCAGGTCTACGAGCAGTACTTC. Protein product: CASSERQVYEQYF.

The V call is TRBV10-3, the J call TRBJ2-3; 11 bases are shared with TRBD2. Germline CDR1 and CDR2: ENHRY and SYGVKD. The length of the CDR3 is 14 residues. V was pared by 7 bases and J by 7 bases, with 7 bases of the junction left unmatched. The CDR3 region is CAIMNTSGGNTQYF. The CDR3 nucleotides read TGTGCCATCATGAACACTAGCGGGGGAAATACGCAGTATTTT.

The CDR3 sequence is CASRSDRGEQYF. The CDR3 DNA is TGTGCCAGCAGGTCCGACAGGGGAGAGCAGTACTTC. The chain uses TRBV2 and TRBJ2-7, with 8 positions matching TRBD1. This CDR3 is 12 amino acids long. J was trimmed by 7 bases and V by 6 bases; bases with no gene match: 5. CDR1 and CDR2 from the germline V gene are SNHLY and FYNNEI.

This chain joins TRBV2 and TRBJ2-7; TRBD2 is a possible D gene (6 bases). The V and J ends lost 8 bases and 6 bases respectively, with 14 bases between them. The CDR3 has 12 residues. The germline gives CDR1 SNHLY, CDR2 FYNNEI. The CDR3 loop is CASGRSVVEQYF. The DNA for the CDR3 is TGTGCCAGCGGGAGGAGTGTGGTCGAGCAGTACTTC. Complete variable domain (other parts from reference TRBV2 and TRBJ2-7): EPEVTQTPSHQVTQMGQEVILRCVPISNHLYFYWYRQILGQKVEFLVSFYNNEISEKSEIFDDQFSVERPDGSNFTLKIRSTKLEDSAMYFCASGRSVVEQYFGPGTRLTVT.

This clonotype was recorded a few times. The chain employs TRBV29-1 and TRBJ2-3; TRBD2 matches 12 bases. The CDR3 extends over 15 amino acids. The germline gives CDR1 SQVTM, CDR2 ANQGSEA. V lost 4 bases to trimming and J lost 0 bases; unmatched junction nucleotides: 2. CDR3 in amino acids: CSVAGLAGSTDTQYF. The CDR3 nucleotides are TGCAGCGTTGCCGGACTAGCGGGGAGCACAGATACGCAGTATTTT.

J is TRBJ1-2 and V is TRBV7-9; D uncertain. From germline, CDR1 is SEHNR and CDR2 FQNEAQ (reference sequence). The CDR3 consists of 11 residues. V gave up 4 bases and J gave up 8 bases, with 8 bases separating them. CDR3 in amino acids: CASSSTEGYTF. The CDR3 region has the DNA TGTGCCAGCAGCTCCACAGAGGGCTACACCTTC.

Regarding this clonotype: One junction end does not reproduce the germline sequence, and a read error may be involved. The chain has TRBV7-3 and TRBJ1-2, with D perhaps TRBD1 (5 bases). Germline CDR1 and CDR2: SGHTA and FQGTGA. CDR3 length equals 13 residues. In nucleotides, the CDR3 is TGTGCCAGCAGCCAGACTAGCGGGGCCGGGGCACTATTC. Translated: CASSQTSGAGALF.

This clonotype was seen a handful of times. CDR3 DNA sequence: TGTGCCAGCAGCCGTTCAGGGAACGAGCAGTACTTC. It is translated as CASSRSGNEQYF. The chain links TRBV12-3 or TRBV12-4 to TRBJ2-7, with D tentatively TRBD1 (5 bases). This CDR3 comprises 12 residues. V shed 6 bases and J shed 5 bases, with 11 bases lying between them.